What follows are 20 T cell receptor beta chains derived from one specimen sequenced in a study of identical twins. TCRdb analysed the 5' RACE reads with MiXCR anew, one entry per CDR3 protein. In the table there are 690,000 or so distinct CDR3 sequences, over 8.5% of which are singletons. The sample was also reused in another study, on yellow fever vaccine responses in identical twins.

The sequenced sample was PBMCs. The receptors shown here come from a woman between 18 and 30 years old in good health.

This clonotype has only a few counts. J is TRBJ2-1 and V is TRBV7-3; 8 positions match TRBD2. This CDR3 comprises 13 residues. Trimming at V came to 3 bases and at J to 9 bases, leaving 4 bases not matched to a gene. Germline V gene lookup returns CDR1 SGHTA and CDR2 FQGTGA. The CDR3 is CASSFGTSSEQFF. The CDR3 bases are TGTGCCAGCAGCTTTGGGACTAGTTCTGAGCAGTTCTTC.

In this sample, this clonotype turned up a few times. DNA for the CDR3: TGTGCCAGCACCCCACGGGGGAATGAGCAGTTCTTC. Translation gives CASTPRGNEQFF. The rearrangement joins TRBV6-6 to TRBJ2-1; TRBD2 is a possible D gene (6 bases). Trimming took off 7 bases at V and 7 bases at J, with 11 bases between the two ends. The CDR3 has 12 amino acids. CDR1 and CDR2 (germline): MNHNY, SVGAGI (reference sequence).

This chain joins TRBV3-1 and TRBJ2-7; tentatively, D is TRBD2 (5 bases). The V gene lost 1 base and the J gene lost 12 bases, with 16 bases spanning the gap. In germline, CDR1 is LGHDT, CDR2 YNNKEL (reference sequence). This CDR3 is 13 amino acids long. CDR3 amino acids: CASSQGTRVSGYF. The DNA for the CDR3 is TGTGCCAGCAGCCAAGGTACTAGGGTTTCGGGGTACTTC.

At least ten counts were recorded for this clonotype. The chain has TRBV7-9 and TRBJ2-7, with 7 bases lining up with TRBD1. The V gene end was trimmed by 1 base and the J gene end by 0 bases; junction bases not matched to a gene: 3. CDR1 is SEHNR and CDR2 is FQNEAQ in the germline V gene (reference sequence). This CDR3 is 15 amino acids long. CDR3 protein: CASSLEAGGSYEQYF. As DNA, the CDR3 is TGTGCCAGCAGCTTAGAGGCAGGGGGCTCCTACGAGCAGTACTTC.

J is TRBJ2-1 and V is TRBV19; no firm D call. The CDR3 totals 12 residues. Trimming removed 7 bases at V and 6 bases at J, with 10 bases between. In germline, CDR1 is LNHDA, CDR2 SQIVND (reference sequence). CDR3 region: CASTSMGNEQFF. CDR3 coding DNA: TGTGCCAGTACTTCAATGGGCAATGAGCAGTTCTTC.

This clonotype was counted between two and nine times. J is TRBJ2-1 and V is TRBV12-3 or TRBV12-4; the match to TRBD2 covers 10 bases. Trimming removed 4 bases from V and 9 bases from J; junction bases left unmatched: 18. CDR3 length: 18 amino acids. The CDR3 spells CASSSPLGASGSFGEQFF. In DNA form, the CDR3 reads TGTGCCAGCAGTTCGCCGCTTGGGGCTAGCGGGAGTTTTGGTGAGCAGTTCTTC.

This clonotype was detected ten times or more. The V and J genes are TRBV12-3 or TRBV12-4 and TRBJ1-5; D is possibly TRBD1 (6 bases). The CDR3 length is 13 residues. V was trimmed by 3 bases and J by 6 bases, leaving 9 bases between them. The CDR3 loop reads CASSFRGGQPQHF. DNA for the CDR3: TGTGCCAGCAGTTTCAGGGGTGGTCAGCCCCAGCATTTT.

This clonotype was seen repeatedly, ten times or more. The genes are TRBV28 and TRBJ2-2; D remains ambiguous. V gave up 1 base and J gave up 6 bases, with 6 bases separating them. Germline V CDR1 and CDR2: MDHEN, SYDVKM. The CDR3 runs 13 residues. CDR3 coding DNA: TGTGCCAGCAGTTTATTAGGGCCCGGGGAGCTGTTTTTT. Translating it yields CASSLLGPGELFF. Drawing the rest from reference TRBV28 and TRBJ2-2, the complete variable domain is DVKVTQSSRYLVKRTGEKVFLECVQDMDHENMFWYRQDPGLGLRLIYFSYDVKMKEKGDIPEGYSVSREKKERFSLILESASTNQTSMYLCASSLLGPGELFFGEGSRLTVL.

This clonotype came up a few times. The gene calls are TRBV4-3 and TRBJ2-1, with 10 positions matching TRBD1. CDR1 and CDR2 (germline): LGHNA, YSLEER. The CDR3 contains 17 residues. The V segment lost 0 bases and the J segment 6 bases; nucleotides outside the gene matches: 8. The CDR3 here is CASSQDSGTGAFNEQFF. The CDR3 bases are TGCGCCAGCAGCCAAGATTCCGGGACAGGGGCCTTCAATGAGCAGTTCTTC.

The V call is TRBV29-1, the J call TRBJ1-3, with TRBD1 matching over 8 bases. The CDR3 length is 14 residues. Trimming removed 5 bases from V and 2 bases from J; junction bases left unmatched: 5. CDR1 SQVTM and CDR2 ANQGSEA come from the germline V gene. The CDR3: CSVSDRVPGNTIYF. In DNA, the CDR3 is TGCAGCGTTTCGGACAGGGTACCTGGAAACACCATATATTTT.

V and J are TRBV6-5 and TRBJ2-7, with 10 bases matching TRBD2. Germline V CDR1 and CDR2: MNHEY, SVGAGI. This CDR3 spans 17 amino acids. Trimming took 0 bases from V and 6 from J; bases not matched to a gene: 11. The CDR3 bases are TGTGCCAGCAGTTACTCGATTGGAGCGGGGGGGCTTGGCGAGCAGTACTTC. Translation gives CASSYSIGAGGLGEQYF.

Only a few counts were recorded for this clonotype. The rearrangement uses TRBV5-1 and TRBJ2-3; TRBD1 matches at 10 bases. Germline CDR1 and CDR2: SGHRS and YFSETQ. The CDR3 is 16 amino acids. V dropped 0 bases and J dropped 2; count of bases not matched to a gene: 3. The CDR3 DNA follows: TGCGCCAGCAGCTTGGGCCGACAGGGGGCCACAGATACGCAGTATTTT. Translating it yields CASSLGRQGATDTQYF.

The chain carries TRBV12-3 or TRBV12-4 and TRBJ1-6, with a tentative D call TRBD1 (6 bases). The ends were cut back, 7 bases at V and 8 bases at J, with 12 bases in the middle. This CDR3 contains 13 residues. CDR3 amino acids: CASTSYRDSPLHF. CDR3 nucleotide sequence: TGTGCCAGCACCTCCTACAGGGATTCACCCCTCCACTTT.

The table lists this clonotype with a few counts. The rearrangement joins TRBV27 to TRBJ2-1; 12 nucleotides match TRBD2. In germline, CDR1 is MNHEY, CDR2 SMNVEV (reference sequence). After removal of 0 bases from V and 8 bases from J, the junction contained 11 bases not matched to a gene. The CDR3 has 18 amino acids. DNA of the CDR3: TGTGCCAGCAGTTTATCGGGCCCACTAGCGGGAGGATTAGATGAGCAGTTCTTC. It specifies CASSLSGPLAGGLDEQFF.

This chain joins TRBV15 and TRBJ1-5, with D hard to call. CDR1 is LNHNV and CDR2 is YYDKDF in the germline V gene (reference sequence). The ends were cut back, 0 bases at V and 0 bases at J, with 9 bases in the middle. This CDR3 contains 16 residues. Here the CDR3 reads CATSREGTNSNQPQHF. The CDR3, as DNA: TGTGCCACCAGCAGAGAAGGTACCAATAGCAATCAGCCCCAGCATTTT.

This chain links TRBV4-3 with TRBJ2-1; TRBD1 or TRBD2 may be the D gene (5 bases each). Germline CDR1 reads LGHNA; CDR2 reads YSLEER. Trimming took 1 base from V and 9 from J, leaving 10 bases between them. The length of the CDR3 is 13 residues. CDR3 residues: CASSQGVGTEQFF. CDR3 DNA: TGCGCCAGCAGCCAAGGAGTAGGGACTGAGCAGTTCTTC.

This clonotype was recorded a few times. The chain joins TRBV9 to TRBJ2-6, with 7 nucleotides matching TRBD1. Germline V gene data show CDR1 as SGDLS and CDR2 as YYNGEE. The CDR3 covers 19 residues. Trimming took 4 bases from V and 1 from J; bases not matched to a gene: 14. This CDR3 is CASSNRQGPELSGANVLTF. The CDR3 DNA reads as TGTGCCAGCAGCAACAGACAGGGACCTGAGCTATCTGGGGCCAACGTCCTGACTTTC.

As for this clonotype: A junction boundary mismatches the germline segment, possibly from a read error. V is TRBV7-7 and J is TRBJ2-5; D is perhaps TRBD1 (5 bases). From germline, CDR1 is SSHAT and CDR2 FNYEAQ (reference sequence). This CDR3 spans 14 amino acids. CDR3 nucleotide sequence: TGTGCTAGCAGCTCGACAGCGTTCCAAGAGACCCAGTACTTC. Translation: CASSSTAFQETQYF.

In this sample, this clonotype turned up many times. This chain links TRBV3-1 with TRBJ1-5, with D unresolved. Germline V lookup: CDR1 LGHDT, CDR2 YNNKEL (reference sequence). V lost 3 bases and J 1 base, leaving 4 bases between the germline ends. The CDR3 is 13 residues long. CDR3 DNA sequence: TGTGCCAGCAGCCAGGGGAGCAATCAGCCCCAGCATTTT. This translates into CASSQGSNQPQHF.

This clonotype was counted many times. The chain uses TRBV5-1 and TRBJ2-3, with D maybe TRBD2 (7 bases). CDR1 and CDR2 (germline): SGHRS, YFSETQ. The CDR3 loop spans 16 amino acids. The V and J ends lost 0 bases and 3 bases respectively, with 14 bases between them. The CDR3 nucleotides read TGCGCCAGCAGCTTGGCCGGGGGGCAGGGTACAGATACGCAGTATTTT. It encodes CASSLAGGQGTDTQYF.